Below, 27 T cell receptor beta chains from the same sample are listed, as sequenced in a study of blood T cell repertoires in COVID-19. Repertoires were generated with immunoSEQ multiplex PCR, while TCRdb's copy carries only in-frame clones and drops some. The sample carries over 85,000 clones, 87% recorded once. Material: peripheral blood. The receptors derive from a human donor with acute or convalescent COVID-19. The donor label of this sample is uncertain.

The chain has TRBV24-1 and TRBJ2-1, with TRBD1 matching over 8 bases. CDR3 length: 15 amino acids. The germline V gene encodes CDR1 KGHDR and CDR2 SFDVKD. V lost 4 bases and J lost 6; bases outside the gene matches: 7. CDR3 in amino acids: CATSDPTGVGNEQFF. CDR3 in DNA: TGTGCCACCAGTGACCCGACAGGGGTCGGCAATGAGCAGTTCTTC.

V gene TRBV9 combines with J gene TRBJ2-3, with 7 bases that match TRBD2. CDR1 is SGDLS, CDR2 YYNGEE, per germline. J was trimmed by 0 bases and V by 4 bases; bases with no gene match: 14. This CDR3 region has 18 residues. CDR3: CASSPRGAGSHSTDTQYF. CDR3 nucleotides: TGTGCCAGCAGCCCTCGGGGAGCGGGGTCGCATAGCACAGATACGCAGTATTTT.

The chain recombines TRBV11-2 with TRBJ2-2; possible D gene TRBD2, 6 bases. Trimming removed 7 bases from V and 3 bases from J, with 18 bases in between. Germline V gene lookup returns CDR1 SGHAT and CDR2 FQNNGV. The CDR3 extends over 16 amino acids. For the CDR3, the DNA is TGTGCCAGCAACGGGGGACGTTACACATACACCGGGGAGCTGTTTTTT. This encodes CASNGGRYTYTGELFF. The full variable domain, rest sourced from reference TRBV11-2 and TRBJ2-2, is EAGVAQSPRYKIIEKRQSVAFWCNPISGHATLYWYQQILGQGPKLLIQFQNNGVVDDSQLPKDRFSAERLKGVDSTLKIQPAKLEDSAVYLCASNGGRYTYTGELFFGEGSRLTVL.

The V gene is TRBV19, the J gene TRBJ1-1; 7 bases are a match to TRBD1. Germline V gives CDR1 LNHDA, CDR2 SQIVND (reference sequence). V dropped 4 bases and J dropped 12; count of bases not matched to a gene: 11. CDR3 length equals 13 residues. This CDR3 reads CASSTPTGQMTFF. CDR3 DNA: TGTGCCAGTAGTACTCCGACGGGACAGATGACTTTCTTT. The full variable domain, completed using reference TRBV19 and TRBJ1-1, is DGGITQSPKYLFRKEGQNVTLSCEQNLNHDAMYWYRQDPGQGLRLIYYSQIVNDFQKGDIAEGYSVSREKKESFPLTVTSAQKNPTAFYLCASSTPTGQMTFFGQGTRLTVV.

This chain connects TRBV5-4 to TRBJ1-1, with 7 bases that match TRBD1. V lost 4 bases and J lost 3; bases outside the gene matches: 9. Germline V gene lookup returns CDR1 SGHNT and CDR2 YYREEE (reference sequence). This CDR3 is 15 amino acids long. CDR3 amino acids: CASSPGTATYTEAFF. CDR3 sequence (DNA): TGTGCCAGCAGCCCGGGGACAGCAACTTACACTGAAGCTTTCTTT.

DNA of the CDR3: TGTGCCAGCAGCCCTCAGGGCGTGGGTCAGCCCCAGCATTTT. It translates to CASSPQGVGQPQHF. The V call is TRBV7-8, the J call TRBJ1-5, with D perhaps TRBD1 (5 bases). Trimming took off 5 bases at V and 6 bases at J, with 14 bases between the two ends. Germline assignment: CDR1 SGHVS and CDR2 FQNEAQ. The CDR3 is made up of 14 amino acids.

The V call is TRBV5-1, the J call TRBJ2-5, with 10 bases aligning to TRBD1. The CDR3 spans 15 residues. The germline CDR1 and CDR2 sequences are SGHRS and YFSETQ. V lost 4 bases and J lost 3; bases outside the gene matches: 6. The CDR3 DNA reads as TGCGCCAGCAGCACTCCGGACAGGGGGGAAGAGACCCAGTACTTC. It yields the protein CASSTPDRGEETQYF.

This clone was detected a few times. This chain uses TRBV5-1 with TRBJ2-7, with 7 bases identical to TRBD2. CDR3 length equals 14 residues. The V and J ends lost 4 bases and 3 bases, in that order; junction bases with no gene match: 7. Germline values: CDR1 SGHRS, CDR2 YFSETQ. The CDR3: CASSGGGSGYEQYF. For the CDR3, the DNA is TGCGCCAGCAGCGGCGGGGGATCGGGCTACGAGCAGTACTTC.

The chain recombines TRBV19 with TRBJ2-3, with 7 positions matching TRBD1. The germline V gene encodes CDR1 LNHDA and CDR2 SQIVND (reference sequence). V lost 7 bases to trimming and J lost 3 bases; unmatched junction nucleotides: 7. This CDR3 contains 14 residues. As DNA, the CDR3 is TGTGCCAGTAATAACGGCAGGGGGACAGATACGCAGTATTTT. It encodes CASNNGRGTDTQYF.

This clone was seen a handful of times. The chain employs TRBV5-1 and TRBJ2-7; 9 nucleotides line up with TRBD1. Per the germline V gene, CDR1 is SGHRS and CDR2 is YFSETQ. With 1 base clipped from V and 6 bases from J, the junction kept 2 bases outside the gene matches. CDR3 length: 13 residues. DNA of the CDR3: TGCGCCAGCAGCTTGCGGGACAGGGCCGAGCAGTACTTC. As protein: CASSLRDRAEQYF.

The chain carries TRBV24-1 and TRBJ2-2; D unclear. V lost 4 bases and J lost 4, with 6 bases in between. CDR1 and CDR2 from the germline V gene are KGHDR and SFDVKD. This CDR3 comprises 13 residues. The CDR3: CATSELFTGELFF. CDR3 nucleotides: TGTGCCACCAGTGAGTTATTCACCGGGGAGCTGTTTTTT.

The V and J genes are TRBV4-1 and TRBJ1-1, with TRBD1 as a possible D gene (5 bases). Germline V gene data show CDR1 as MGHRA and CDR2 as YSYEKL. The V end was cut by 4 bases, the J end by 1 base, with 13 bases between. CDR3 length equals 15 residues. The CDR3 sequence: CASSPKNQGNTEAFF. CDR3 DNA sequence: TGCGCCAGCAGCCCCAAAAACCAGGGGAACACTGAAGCTTTCTTT.

The gene calls are TRBV12-5 and TRBJ2-5, with 9 bases matching TRBD1. V lost 5 bases and J lost 4; bases outside the gene matches: 5. Germline V CDR1 and CDR2: LGHNT, FRNRAP. CDR3 size: 14 residues. The CDR3 DNA sequence: TGTGCTAGTGGTGCGGACAGGGGTGGAGAGACCCAGTACTTC. Amino acids: CASGADRGGETQYF.

The chain is built from TRBV11-3 and TRBJ1-6, with a possible D match to TRBD1 (6 bases). Trimming removed 5 bases at V and 3 bases at J, with 11 bases between. This CDR3 is 15 amino acids long. Per the germline V gene, CDR1 is SGHNT and CDR2 is YENEEA. The CDR3 DNA reads as TGTGCCAGCAGCAAGCAGGGGAACTATAATTCACCCCTCCACTTT. This sequence encodes CASSKQGNYNSPLHF.

This clone came up once. Other DNA variants within this sample encode the same CDR3. The chain links TRBV28 to TRBJ2-7, with unresolved D. The CDR3 contains 11 residues. Germline V lookup: CDR1 MDHEN, CDR2 SYDVKM. The V gene lost 4 bases and the J gene lost 3 bases, with 4 bases spanning the gap. CDR3 nucleotides: TGTGCCAGCAGTTCCATCTACGAGCAGTACTTC. This sequence encodes CASSSIYEQYF.

V and J are TRBV29-1 and TRBJ2-1, with 10 positions matching TRBD2. CDR3 length: 15 amino acids. CDR1 is SQVTM and CDR2 is ANQGSEA in the germline V gene. With 6 bases clipped from V and 1 base from J, the junction kept 6 bases outside the gene matches. As DNA, the CDR3 is TGCAGCGTCACCGCTAGCGGGGGTTCCTACAATGAGCAGTTCTTC. This gives the protein CSVTASGGSYNEQFF.

The V and J genes are TRBV6-5 and TRBJ2-5, with 10 bases lining up with TRBD2. This CDR3 has 15 residues. Germline CDR1 and CDR2: MNHEY and SVGAGI. Trimming cost V 4 bases and J 5 bases; bases outside gene matches: 7. The CDR3, as DNA: TGTGCCAGCAGTTGGAGGACTAGCGGTGGTGAGACCCAGTACTTC. It is translated as CASSWRTSGGETQYF.

Here the CDR3 DNA reads TGTGCCAGCTCACCACTAACAGGAGAAGAGACCCAGTACTTC. It is translated as CASSPLTGEETQYF. The genes are TRBV18 and TRBJ2-5; TRBD1 is a possible D gene (5 bases). Germline V lookup: CDR1 KGHSH, CDR2 LQKENI. The CDR3 contains 14 residues. Trimming removed 1 base from V and 3 bases from J, with 9 bases in between.

This clone occurred once. The chain carries TRBV7-8 and TRBJ2-1; TRBD2 matches 10 bases. Germline CDR1 and CDR2: SGHVS and FQNEAQ. V was clipped by 6 bases and J by 7 bases; unmatched bases: 6. This CDR3 has 14 residues. The CDR3 DNA reads as TGTGCCAGCAGTTCCTGGACTAGCGGTAATGAGCAGTTCTTC. The encoded protein is CASSSWTSGNEQFF.

A single count supports this clone. The rearrangement links TRBV28 to TRBJ1-1, with 8 bases fitting TRBD1. The junction had 5 bases not matched to a gene; V was cut back by 4 bases and J by 1 base. The CDR3 is 15 amino acids. The germline V gene encodes CDR1 MDHEN and CDR2 SYDVKM. CDR3 sequence (DNA): TGTGCCAGCAGTTCTCCCGGGACAGGGAACACTGAAGCTTTCTTT. Translation gives CASSSPGTGNTEAFF. Using reference TRBV28 and TRBJ1-1 for the parts outside the CDR3, the full variable domain is DVKVTQSSRYLVKRTGEKVFLECVQDMDHENMFWYRQDPGLGLRLIYFSYDVKMKEKGDIPEGYSVSREKKERFSLILESASTNQTSMYLCASSSPGTGNTEAFFGQGTRLTVV.

This chain links TRBV7-9 with TRBJ1-2; D gene uncertain. This CDR3 is 12 amino acids long. The germline CDR1 and CDR2 sequences are SEHNR and FQNEAQ (reference sequence). V dropped 4 bases and J dropped 3 bases, with 6 bases sitting between them. CDR3 in amino acids: CASSSADYGYTF. Here the CDR3 DNA reads TGTGCCAGCAGCTCGGCGGACTATGGCTACACCTTC.

Here the CDR3 reads CASSTRNPGGGNTIYF. DNA for the CDR3: TGCGCCAGCAGCACAAGAAATCCGGGTGGCGGAAACACCATATATTTT. The V call is TRBV4-1, the J call TRBJ1-3; D unresolved. Germline values: CDR1 MGHRA, CDR2 YSYEKL. Trimming left V 5 bases short and J 4 bases short, with 18 bases between. This CDR3 has 16 amino acids.

This clone was counted between two and nine times. This chain uses TRBV3-1 (or the pseudogene TRBV3-2) with TRBJ1-5; D ambiguous. Germline CDR1 reads LGHDT; CDR2 reads YNNKEL (reference sequence). CDR3 size: 12 residues. V lost 2 bases to trimming and J lost 4 bases, with 3 bases between them. The CDR3 region has the DNA TGTGCCAGCAGCCAACCGAATCAGCCCCAGCATTTT. Translation gives CASSQPNQPQHF.

The chain combines TRBV2 with TRBJ2-5; unclear D gene. V dropped 5 bases and J dropped 2 bases, with 18 bases sitting between them. The CDR3 spans 16 residues. Germline CDR1 reads SNHLY; CDR2 reads FYNNEI. The CDR3: CASSWVGSSGQETQYF. CDR3 coding DNA: TGTGCCAGCAGTTGGGTAGGATCGTCGGGTCAAGAGACCCAGTACTTC.

The chain links TRBV28 to TRBJ2-2, with D possibly being TRBD1 (5 bases). Looked up from germline, CDR1 is MDHEN and CDR2 is SYDVKM. V was trimmed by 4 bases and J by 2 bases, leaving 11 bases between them. The CDR3 length is 15 residues. CDR3 DNA sequence: TGTGCCAGCAGTTCTGGGGCGGAAAACACCGGGGAGCTGTTTTTT. Its protein product is CASSSGAENTGELFF.

The J gene is TRBJ1-5, the V gene TRBV4-1, with 7 nucleotides matching TRBD1. J lost 6 bases, V lost 0 bases, and 8 bases had no gene match. Germline-derived CDR1 and CDR2 are MGHRA and YSYEKL. The CDR3 contains 16 residues. The CDR3 is CASSQDDRARGQPQHF. The CDR3 coding sequence is TGCGCCAGCAGCCAAGATGACAGGGCCCGGGGTCAGCCCCAGCATTTT.

This chain's CDR3 is CASGGQGGDTGELFF. The CDR3 DNA follows: TGTGCCAGCGGAGGACAGGGTGGAGACACCGGGGAGCTGTTTTTT. The gene calls are TRBV2 and TRBJ2-2; TRBD1 matches 8 bases. The V gene's germline CDR1 is SNHLY and CDR2 FYNNEI. This CDR3 is 15 amino acids long. Losses at the gene ends were 8 bases for V and 3 bases for J; bases not matched to a gene: 8.